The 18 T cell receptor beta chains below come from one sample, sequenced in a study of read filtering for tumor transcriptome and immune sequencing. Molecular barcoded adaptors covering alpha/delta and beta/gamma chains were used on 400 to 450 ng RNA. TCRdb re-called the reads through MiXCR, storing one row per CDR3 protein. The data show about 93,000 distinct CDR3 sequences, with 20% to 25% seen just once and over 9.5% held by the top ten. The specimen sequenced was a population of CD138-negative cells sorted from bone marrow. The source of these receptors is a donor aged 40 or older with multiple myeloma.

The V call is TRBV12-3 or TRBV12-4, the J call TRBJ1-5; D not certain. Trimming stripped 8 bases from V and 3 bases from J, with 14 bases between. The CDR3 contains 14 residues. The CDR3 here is CASGSKVTNQPQHF. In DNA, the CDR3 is TGTGCCAGCGGGTCCAAGGTAACCAATCAGCCCCAGCATTTT.

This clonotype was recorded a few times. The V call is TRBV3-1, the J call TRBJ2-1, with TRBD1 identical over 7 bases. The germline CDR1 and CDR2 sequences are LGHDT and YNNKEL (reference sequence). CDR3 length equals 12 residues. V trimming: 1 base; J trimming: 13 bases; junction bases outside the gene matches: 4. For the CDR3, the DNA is TGTGCCAGCAGCCAAGCAGGGGGTGACCAGTTCTTC. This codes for CASSQAGGDQFF.

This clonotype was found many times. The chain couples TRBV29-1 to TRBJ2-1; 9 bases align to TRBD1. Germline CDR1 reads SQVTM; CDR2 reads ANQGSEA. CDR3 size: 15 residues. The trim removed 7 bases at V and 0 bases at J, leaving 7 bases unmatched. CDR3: CSDRTGVGSYNEQFF. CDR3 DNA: TGCAGCGACAGGACAGGGGTAGGCTCCTACAATGAGCAGTTCTTC.

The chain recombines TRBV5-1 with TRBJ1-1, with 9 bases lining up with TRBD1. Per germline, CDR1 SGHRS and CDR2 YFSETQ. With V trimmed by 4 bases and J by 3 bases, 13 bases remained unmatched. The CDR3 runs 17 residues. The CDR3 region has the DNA TGCGCCAGCAGCGTAACAGGGGGCGCTGGGTCCGACACTGAAGCTTTCTTT. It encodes CASSVTGGAGSDTEAFF.

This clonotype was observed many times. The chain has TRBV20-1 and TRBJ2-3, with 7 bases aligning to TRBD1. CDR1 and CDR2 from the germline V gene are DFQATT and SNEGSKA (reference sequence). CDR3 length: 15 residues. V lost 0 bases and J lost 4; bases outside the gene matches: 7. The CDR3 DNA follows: TGCAGTGCTAGAGATTGGGACAGTCGGGCAGATACGCAGTATTTT. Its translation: CSARDWDSRADTQYF.

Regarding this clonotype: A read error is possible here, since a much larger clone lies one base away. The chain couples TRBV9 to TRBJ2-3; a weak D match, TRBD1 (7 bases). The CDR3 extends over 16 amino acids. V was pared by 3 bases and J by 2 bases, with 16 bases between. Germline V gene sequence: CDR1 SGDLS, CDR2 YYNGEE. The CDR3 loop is CASSAGGSGDTDTQYF. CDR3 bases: TGTGCCAGCAGCGCAGGGGGTAGCGGTGACACAGATACGCAGTATTTT.

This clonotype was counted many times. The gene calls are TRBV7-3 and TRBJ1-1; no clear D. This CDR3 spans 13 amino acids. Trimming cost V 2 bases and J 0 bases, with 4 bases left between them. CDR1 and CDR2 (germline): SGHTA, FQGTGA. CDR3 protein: CASSLQMNTEAFF. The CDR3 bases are TGTGCCAGCAGCTTACAGATGAACACTGAAGCTTTCTTT.

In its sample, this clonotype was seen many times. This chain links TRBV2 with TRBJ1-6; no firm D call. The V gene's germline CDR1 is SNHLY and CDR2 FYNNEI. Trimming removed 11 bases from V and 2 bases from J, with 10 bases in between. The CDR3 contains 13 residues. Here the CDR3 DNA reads TGTGCCGGAAGGGTCACCTATAATTCACCCCTCCACTTT. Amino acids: CAGRVTYNSPLHF.

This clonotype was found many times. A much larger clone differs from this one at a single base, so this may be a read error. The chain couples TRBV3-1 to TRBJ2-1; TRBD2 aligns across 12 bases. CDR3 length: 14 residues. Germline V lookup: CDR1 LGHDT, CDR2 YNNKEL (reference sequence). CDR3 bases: TGTGCCAGCAGCCAAGCTAGCGGGGGGGGCCCGCAGTCCTTC. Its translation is CASSQASGGGPQSF.

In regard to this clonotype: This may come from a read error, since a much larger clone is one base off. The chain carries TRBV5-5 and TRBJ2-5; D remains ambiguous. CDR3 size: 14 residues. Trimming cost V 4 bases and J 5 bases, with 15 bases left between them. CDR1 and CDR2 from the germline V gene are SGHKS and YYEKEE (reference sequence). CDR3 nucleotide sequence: TGTGCCAGCAGCGATTCGGCGGCCGGGGAGACCCAGTACTTC. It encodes CASSDSAAGETQYF.

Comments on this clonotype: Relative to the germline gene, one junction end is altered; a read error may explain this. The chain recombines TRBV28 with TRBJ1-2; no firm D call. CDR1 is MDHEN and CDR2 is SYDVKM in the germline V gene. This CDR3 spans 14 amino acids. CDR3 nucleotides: TGTGCCAGCAGTTTCGCGGGATCTAACTATGGCCACACCTTC. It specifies CASSFAGSNYGHTF.

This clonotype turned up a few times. CDR3 loop: CASSIMTAYGYTF. CDR3 coding DNA: TGTGCCAGTAGTATTATGACAGCCTATGGCTACACCTTC. The chain is built from TRBV19 and TRBJ1-2, with D possibly being TRBD1 (5 bases). CDR1 LNHDA and CDR2 SQIVND come from the germline V gene (reference sequence). Trimming cost V 3 bases and J 4 bases, with 9 bases left between them. This CDR3 has 13 amino acids.

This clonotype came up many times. CDR3 protein: CASSATPSYEQYF. Written as DNA, the CDR3 is TGTGCCAGCAGTGCAACCCCCTCCTACGAGCAGTACTTC. The rearrangement uses TRBV2 and TRBJ2-7; no clear D gene. The CDR3 length is 13 residues. Germline CDR1 reads SNHLY; CDR2 reads FYNNEI. V lost 4 bases to trimming and J lost 0 bases, with 7 bases between them.

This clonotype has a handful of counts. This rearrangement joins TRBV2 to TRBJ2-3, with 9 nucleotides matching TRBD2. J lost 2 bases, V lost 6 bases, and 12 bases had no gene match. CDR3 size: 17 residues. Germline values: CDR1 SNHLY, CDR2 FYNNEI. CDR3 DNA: TGTGCCAGCAGAAGGGGGCCGCAGCGGGGGGCCACAGATACGCAGTATTTT. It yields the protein CASRRGPQRGATDTQYF. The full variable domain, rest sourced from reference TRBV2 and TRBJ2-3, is EPEVTQTPSHQVTQMGQEVILRCVPISNHLYFYWYRQILGQKVEFLVSFYNNEISEKSEIFDDQFSVERPDGSNFTLKIRSTKLEDSAMYFCASRRGPQRGATDTQYFGPGTRLTVL.

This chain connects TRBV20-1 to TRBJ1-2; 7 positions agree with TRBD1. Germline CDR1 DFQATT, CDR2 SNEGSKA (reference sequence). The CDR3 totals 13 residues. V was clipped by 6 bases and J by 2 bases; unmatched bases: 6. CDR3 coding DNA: TGCAGTGCCGAAAGGGACAGAAACTATGGCTACACCTTC. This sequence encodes CSAERDRNYGYTF.

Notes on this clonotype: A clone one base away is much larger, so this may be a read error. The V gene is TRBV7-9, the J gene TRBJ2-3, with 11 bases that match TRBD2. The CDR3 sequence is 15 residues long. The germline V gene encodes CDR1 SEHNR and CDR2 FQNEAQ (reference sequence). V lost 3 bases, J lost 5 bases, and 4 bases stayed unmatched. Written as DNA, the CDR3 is TGTGCCAGCAGCTTGGGACTAGCGGAAGTAGATACGCAGTATTTT. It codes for CASSLGLAEVDTQYF.

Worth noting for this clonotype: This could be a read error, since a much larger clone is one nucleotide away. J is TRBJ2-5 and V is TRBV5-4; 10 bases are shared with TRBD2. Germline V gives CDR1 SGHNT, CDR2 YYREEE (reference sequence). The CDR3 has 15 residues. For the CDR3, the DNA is TGTGCCAGCAGCTTGGTTCTAGCGGGGGCAGAGATCCAGTACTTC. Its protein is CASSLVLAGAEIQYF.

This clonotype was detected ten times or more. Here the CDR3 DNA reads TGCGCCAGCAGCGGATACAGTGGACTAGGGTTCTTC. It yields the protein CASSGYSGLGFF. This chain links TRBV5-1 with TRBJ2-1; 7 bases are shared with TRBD2. The V gene end was trimmed by 4 bases and the J gene end by 15 bases; junction bases not matched to a gene: 10. Germline CDR1 and CDR2: SGHRS and YFSETQ. CDR3 length: 12 residues.